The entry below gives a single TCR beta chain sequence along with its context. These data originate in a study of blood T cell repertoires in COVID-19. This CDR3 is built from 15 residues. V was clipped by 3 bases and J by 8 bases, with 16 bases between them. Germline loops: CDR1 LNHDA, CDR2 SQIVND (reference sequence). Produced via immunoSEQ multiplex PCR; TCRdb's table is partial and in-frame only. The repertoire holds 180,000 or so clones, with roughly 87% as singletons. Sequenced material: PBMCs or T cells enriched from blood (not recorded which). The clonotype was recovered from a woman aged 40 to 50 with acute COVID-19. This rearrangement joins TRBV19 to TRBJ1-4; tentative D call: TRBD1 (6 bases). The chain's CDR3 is CASSMQGTEGEKLFF. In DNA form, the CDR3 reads TGTGCCAGTAGTATGCAGGGGACCGAAGGAGAAAAACTGTTTTTT. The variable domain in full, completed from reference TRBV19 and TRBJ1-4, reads DGGITQSPKYLFRKEGQNVTLSCEQNLNHDAMYWYRQDPGQGLRLIYYSQIVNDFQKGDIAEGYSVSREKKESFPLTVTSAQKNPTAFYLCASSMQGTEGEKLFFGSGTQLSVL.